Many counts were recorded for the clone carrying this TCR beta chain. Its antigen is not known. Molecules of cDNA were individually given unique molecular identifiers that were attached to them. TCRdb re-called the 5' RACE reads with MiXCR, one entry per CDR3 protein. The table has around 60,000 distinct CDR3 sequences, approximately 12% seen once; the top ten hold around 9.9%. This record belongs to a study of early T cells in non-severe SARS-CoV-2 infection. Study-level information: Sequencing was performed on bulk RNA from unsorted whole blood, leaving chains unpaired.

Germline assignment: CDR1 SGHDN and CDR2 FVKESK. V was shortened by 4 bases and J by 6 bases, with 10 bases between the two germline ends. This CDR3 is 13 amino acids long. Overall study results and limits: Matching with VDJdb favored anti-spike CD8 responses (missing private and CD4 specificities).

The source is an adult who was a healthcare worker with PCR-confirmed SARS-CoV-2 infection or an uninfected control (not recorded which). This rearrangement joins TRBV14 to TRBJ2-1; D gene ambiguous. Source material: whole blood. The CDR3 sequence: CASSRRVFNEQFF. The CDR3 DNA sequence: TGTGCCAGCAGCCGCAGAGTCTTCAATGAGCAGTTCTTC.